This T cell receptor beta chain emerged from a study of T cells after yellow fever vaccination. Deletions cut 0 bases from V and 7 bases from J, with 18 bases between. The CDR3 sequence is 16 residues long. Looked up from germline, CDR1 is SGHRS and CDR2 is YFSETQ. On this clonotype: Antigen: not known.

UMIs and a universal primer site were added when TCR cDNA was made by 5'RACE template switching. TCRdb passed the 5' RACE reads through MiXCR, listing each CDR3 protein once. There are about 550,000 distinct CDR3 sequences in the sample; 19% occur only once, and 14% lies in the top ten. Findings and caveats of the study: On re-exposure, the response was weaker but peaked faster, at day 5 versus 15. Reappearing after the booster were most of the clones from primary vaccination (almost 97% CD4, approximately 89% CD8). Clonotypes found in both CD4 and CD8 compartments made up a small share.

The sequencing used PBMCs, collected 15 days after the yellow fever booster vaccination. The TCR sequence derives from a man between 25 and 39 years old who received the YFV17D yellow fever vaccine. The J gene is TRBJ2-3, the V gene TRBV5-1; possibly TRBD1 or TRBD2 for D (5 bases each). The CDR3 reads CASSLEPLTRGHTQYF. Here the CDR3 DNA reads TGCGCCAGCAGCTTGGAACCCTTAACTAGGGGACATACGCAGTATTTT.